The clone carrying this T cell receptor (beta chain) is classed as medium-sized (0.01 to 0.1%). This sample is drawn from a study of CD8+CD57+ T cells in acquired aplastic anemia. Genomic DNA, serving as template, underwent TCR beta VDJ and CDR3 profiling. TCRdb reprocessed the reads with MiXCR, giving one entry per CDR3 protein. The sample lists some 45,000 distinct CDR3 sequences; approximately 67% were seen once. Deletions cut 3 bases from V and 3 bases from J, with 9 bases between. Germline V gene lookup returns CDR1 LNHDA and CDR2 SQIVND (reference sequence). This CDR3 has 13 residues. The specimen sequenced was sorted CD4+, CD8+, or CD8+CD57+ T cells (not recorded which) from PBMCs. The J gene is TRBJ2-7, the V gene TRBV19, with D maybe TRBD1 (6 bases). The TCR comes from a human donor in good health, serving as a control. The CDR3 loop reads CASSIKQGYEQYF. As DNA, the CDR3 is TGTGCCAGTAGTATTAAACAGGGCTACGAGCAGTACTTC.